The clone carrying this T cell receptor beta chain was seen once. Its antigen is not identified. The junction does not match germline at one end; this may be a read error. The data are from a study of T-cell reconstitution after alpha-beta-depleted transplantation in children. Regarding the study as a whole: The study reportedly traced alpha-beta T cells about two months after transplant to several hundred expanded graft clones. A year post-transplant, T-cell counts and diversity derived mostly from newly produced T cells.

Preparation of the TCRbeta library was carried out with unique molecular identifiers. MiXCR, applied by TCRdb to the PCR reads, yields one record per CDR3 protein. The data show 250,000 to 300,000 distinct CDR3 sequences, about 9.5% seen once. The germline V gene encodes CDR1 SGDLS and CDR2 YYNGEE. The CDR3 sequence is 16 residues long. The V gene is TRBV9, the J gene TRBJ2-5; 8 positions agree with TRBD1. This specimen was PBMCs, taken before TCRalphabeta/CD19-depleted stem cell transplant. The TCR originated in a boy in the first two years of life with acute myeloid leukemia, due to receive a stem cell transplant. As DNA, the CDR3 is TGTGCCAGCAGCGTAGCCCTCGGGACAGGAGGAGAGAACCAGTACTTC. This encodes CASSVALGTGGENQYF.